This note documents a single T cell receptor (beta chain) sequence. This clonotype was seen more than once but under ten times. There is no known antigen for this receptor. Base qualities are not recorded, but no much larger clone differs from it by a single base. Reading from cysteine to phenylalanine, the CDR3 counts 17 amino acids. Left in the record is the CDR3 DNA by itself, 51 bases read in frame from the first base. Via the germline V gene, CDR1 is KGHDR and CDR2 SFDVKD. The junction shows trimming of 2 bases on V and 1 base on J, and the gene matches do not reach 8 bases of it. To prepare the library, PCR was applied. The sequencer was an Illumina HiSeq 2500. Unique molecular identifiers were incorporated into TCR beta cDNA libraries to reduce PCR and sequencing biases. Per 1 to 10 million input T cells, roughly 0.5 million cDNA molecules were obtained, such that each molecule approximated one T cell. The patient libraries were prepared and sequenced using the same protocol as the earlier healthy control dataset. Samples belonging to the same batch were prepared together, multiplexed and sequenced on a shared HiSeq lane. In the authors' own workflow: MIGEC was used to process the raw barcoded reads, and molecular identifier groups with only a single read were discarded before consensus assembly and CDR3 extraction. Clonotype tables were post-analysed with VDJtools, and diversity was normalized by down-sampling all datasets to the smallest sample size. In repertoire overlap clustering, CDR3 amino acid sequences, but not nucleotide sequences, were matched to correct batch-related cross-sample contamination. The raw public reads went through TCRdb reprocessing: fastp at Q25, MiXCR clone calling, in-frame beta chains kept. Every entry covers one CDR3 protein and lists the most common genes and DNA from its rows. The authors' filters were not applied to this entry. Across this sample there are some 450,000 distinct CDR3 sequences, with under 55% seen only once. The ten largest clones capture about 12% of the sample.

To demonstrate the VDJtools post-analysis software, TCR beta repertoires were profiled from the peripheral blood of roughly 12 young patients with multiple sclerosis. Multiple sclerosis patients were children and adolescents aged roughly 6 to 17 years. The data were taken from a study of post-analysis software for immune sequencing data (dated by TCRdb to the mid-2010s). In the study overall: Relapsing-remitting, secondary progressive and progressive-relapsing multiple sclerosis were recorded as disease courses, and subtype annotation was lacking for some patients. Patient repertoires were compared against about a dozen previously published healthy control repertoires from donors aged 6 to 25 years. A subset of samples was prepared in parallel using single-end sample barcoding, then pooled and co-amplified after Illumina adapter ligation. Broader findings and caveats from the paper: Significantly lower normalized Chao1 diversity was found in multiple sclerosis patients than in controls, suggesting substantial peripheral T-cell clonal expansion. Patients showed significantly higher frequencies than controls for five TRBV segments, among them TRBV5-6, TRBV5-1 and TRBV20-1. The control group was slightly older than the multiple sclerosis patient group. Strong co-clustering of samples prepared in the same batch was shown by direct clustering with F measure, prompting a batch-effect correction.

The sequence was obtained from a girl aged 5-17 years with multiple sclerosis. What was sequenced was blood. Recombination linked TRBV24-1 to TRBJ1-2; 8 bases in the middle match TRBD1. CDR3 reads: CATSDSSGGAFNYGYTF. The DNA sequence reads TGTGCCACCAGTGATTCATCAGGGGGCGCTTTTAACTATGGCTACACCTTC.